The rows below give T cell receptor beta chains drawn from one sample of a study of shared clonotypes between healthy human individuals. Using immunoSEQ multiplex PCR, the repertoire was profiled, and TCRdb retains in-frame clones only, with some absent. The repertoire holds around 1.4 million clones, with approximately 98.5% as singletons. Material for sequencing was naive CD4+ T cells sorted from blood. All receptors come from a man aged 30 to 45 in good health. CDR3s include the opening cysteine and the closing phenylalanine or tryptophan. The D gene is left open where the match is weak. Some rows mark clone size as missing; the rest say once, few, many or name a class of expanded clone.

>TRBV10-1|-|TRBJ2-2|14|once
TGCGCCAGCAGTGATGGGGGTAACAGGAGGGAGCTGTTTTTT
CASSDGGNRRELFF
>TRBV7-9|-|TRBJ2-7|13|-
TGTGCCAGCAGCTTACTAGTTCTCGGGGAGCAGTACTTC
CASSLLVLGEQYF
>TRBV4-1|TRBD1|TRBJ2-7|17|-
TGCGCCAGCAGCCAAAGGACAGGCGATGCCAGGCTCTACGAGCAGTACTTC
CASSQRTGDARLYEQYF
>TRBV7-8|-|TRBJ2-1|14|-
TGTGCCAGCAGCTTAGTTTCGCAGAATAATGAGCAGTTCTTC
CASSLVSQNNEQFF
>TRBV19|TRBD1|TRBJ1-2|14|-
TGTGCCAGTAGTCTCCTGACAGGGGTGAACGGCTACACCTTC
CASSLLTGVNGYTF
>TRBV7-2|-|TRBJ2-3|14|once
TGTGCCAGCAGCCCCTCAGCTTACACAGATACGCAGTATTTT
CASSPSAYTDTQYF
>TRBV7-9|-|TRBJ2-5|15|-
TGTGCCAGCAGCTTAGCCAAGAACAGGGAAGAGACCCAGTACTTC
CASSLAKNREETQYF
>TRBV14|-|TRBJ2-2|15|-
TGTGCCAGCAGCCGGAGTCTGCCGAACACCGGGGAGCTGTTTTTT
CASSRSLPNTGELFF
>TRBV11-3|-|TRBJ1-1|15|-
TGTGCCAGCAGCTCAAAAGACAGCCCGTACACTGAAGCTTTCTTT
CASSSKDSPYTEAFF
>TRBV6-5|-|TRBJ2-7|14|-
TGTGCCAGCAGTTACTCACCAGGGGTGGGAGAGCAGTACTTC
CASSYSPGVGEQYF
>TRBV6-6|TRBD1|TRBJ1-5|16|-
TGTGCCAGCAGCTCAAAGACAGGGACTAGCAATCAGCCCCAGCATTTT
CASSSKTGTSNQPQHF
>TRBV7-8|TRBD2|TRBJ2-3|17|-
TGTGCCAGCACCACACGTCGGGCAGGGAGGGGAACAGATACGCAGTATTTT
CASTTRRAGRGTDTQYF
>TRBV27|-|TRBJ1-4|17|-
TGTGCCAGCACCCACCAAGTACGTGGGCCAAGGGATGAAAAACTGTTTTTT
CASTHQVRGPRDEKLFF
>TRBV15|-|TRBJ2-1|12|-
TGTGCCACCAGCAGAGACCAGAGTGAGCAGTTCTTC
CATSRDQSEQFF
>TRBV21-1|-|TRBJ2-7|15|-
TGTGCCAGCAGCAAATATGCCCAGGGGGCCTACGAGCAGTACTTC
CASSKYAQGAYEQYF
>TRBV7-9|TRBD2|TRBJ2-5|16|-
TGTGCCAGCAGCCTAGCCGGGACTAGCGGGCAAGAGACCCAGTACTTC
CASSLAGTSGQETQYF
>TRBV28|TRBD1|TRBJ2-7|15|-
TGTGCCAGCAGTCGACCGACAGGGGGCTCCTACGAGCAGTACTTC
CASSRPTGGSYEQYF
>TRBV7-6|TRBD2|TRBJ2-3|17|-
TGTGCCAGCAGCTTAGGCCTACTAGCGGTTAGCACAGATACGCAGTATTTT
CASSLGLLAVSTDTQYF